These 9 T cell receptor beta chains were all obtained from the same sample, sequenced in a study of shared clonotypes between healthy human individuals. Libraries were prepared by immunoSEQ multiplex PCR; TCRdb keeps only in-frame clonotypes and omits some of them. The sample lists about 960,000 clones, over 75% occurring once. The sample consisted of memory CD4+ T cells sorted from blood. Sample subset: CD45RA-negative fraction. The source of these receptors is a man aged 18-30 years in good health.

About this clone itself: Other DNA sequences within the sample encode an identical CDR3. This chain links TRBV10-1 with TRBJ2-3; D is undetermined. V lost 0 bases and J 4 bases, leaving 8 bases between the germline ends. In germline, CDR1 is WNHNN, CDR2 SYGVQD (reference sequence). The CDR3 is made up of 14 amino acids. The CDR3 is CASSESTGPDTQYF. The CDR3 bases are TGCGCCAGCAGTGAGTCGACGGGCCCAGATACGCAGTATTTT.

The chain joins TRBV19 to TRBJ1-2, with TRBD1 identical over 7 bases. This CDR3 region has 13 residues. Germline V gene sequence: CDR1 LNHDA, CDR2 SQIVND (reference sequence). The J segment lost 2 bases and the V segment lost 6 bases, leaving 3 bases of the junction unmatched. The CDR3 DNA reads TGTGCCAGTAGCTTCAGGGGGAACTATGGCTACACCTTC. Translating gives CASSFRGNYGYTF.

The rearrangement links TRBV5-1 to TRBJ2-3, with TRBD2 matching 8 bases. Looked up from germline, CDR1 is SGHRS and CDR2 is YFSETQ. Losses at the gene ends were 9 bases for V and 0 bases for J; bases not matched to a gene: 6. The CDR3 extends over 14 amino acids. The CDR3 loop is CATHSGESTDTQYF. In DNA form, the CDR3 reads TGCGCCACCCATAGCGGGGAAAGCACAGATACGCAGTATTTT.

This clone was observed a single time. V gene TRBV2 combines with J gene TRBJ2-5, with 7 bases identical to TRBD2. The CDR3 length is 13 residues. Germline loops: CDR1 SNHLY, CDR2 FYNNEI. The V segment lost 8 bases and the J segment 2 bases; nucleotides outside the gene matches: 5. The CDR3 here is CASGSGWQETQYF. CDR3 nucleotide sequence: TGTGCCAGCGGTAGCGGGTGGCAAGAGACCCAGTACTTC. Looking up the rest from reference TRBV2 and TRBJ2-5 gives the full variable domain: EPEVTQTPSHQVTQMGQEVILRCVPISNHLYFYWYRQILGQKVEFLVSFYNNEISEKSEIFDDQFSVERPDGSNFTLKIRSTKLEDSAMYFCASGSGWQETQYFGPGTRLLVL.

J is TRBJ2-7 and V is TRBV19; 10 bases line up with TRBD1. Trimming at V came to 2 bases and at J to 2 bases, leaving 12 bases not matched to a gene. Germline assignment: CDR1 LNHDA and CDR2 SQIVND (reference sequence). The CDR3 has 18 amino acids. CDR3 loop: CASSISRVGTGVAYEQYF. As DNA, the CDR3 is TGTGCCAGTAGTATATCTCGAGTGGGGACAGGGGTTGCCTACGAGCAGTACTTC.

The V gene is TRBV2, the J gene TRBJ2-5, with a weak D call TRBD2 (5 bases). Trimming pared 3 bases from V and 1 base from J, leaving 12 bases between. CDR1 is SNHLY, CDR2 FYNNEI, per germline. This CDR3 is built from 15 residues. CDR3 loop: CASSDRGRGQETQYF. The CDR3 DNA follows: TGTGCCAGCAGTGATAGAGGGCGAGGCCAAGAGACCCAGTACTTC. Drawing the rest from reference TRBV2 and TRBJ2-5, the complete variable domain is EPEVTQTPSHQVTQMGQEVILRCVPISNHLYFYWYRQILGQKVEFLVSFYNNEISEKSEIFDDQFSVERPDGSNFTLKIRSTKLEDSAMYFCASSDRGRGQETQYFGPGTRLLVL.

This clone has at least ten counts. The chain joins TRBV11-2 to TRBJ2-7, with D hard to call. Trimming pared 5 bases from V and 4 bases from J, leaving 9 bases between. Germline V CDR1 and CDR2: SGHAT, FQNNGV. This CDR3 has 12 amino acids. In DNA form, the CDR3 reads TGTGCCAGCAGCATCCTTCGGTACGAGCAGTACTTC. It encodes CASSILRYEQYF.

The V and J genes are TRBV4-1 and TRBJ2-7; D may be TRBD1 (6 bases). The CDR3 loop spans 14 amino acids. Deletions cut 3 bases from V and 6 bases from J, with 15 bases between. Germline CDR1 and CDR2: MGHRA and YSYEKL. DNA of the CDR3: TGCGCCAGCAGCCACGGCAGGGGTACAGGCGAGCAGTACTTC. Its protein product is CASSHGRGTGEQYF.

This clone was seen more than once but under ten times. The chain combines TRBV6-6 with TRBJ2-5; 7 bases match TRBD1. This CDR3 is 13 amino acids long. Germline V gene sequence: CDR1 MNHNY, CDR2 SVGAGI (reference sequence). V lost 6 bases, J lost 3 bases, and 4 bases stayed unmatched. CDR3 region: CASRMTGKETQYF. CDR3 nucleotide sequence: TGTGCCAGCAGGATGACAGGGAAAGAGACCCAGTACTTC.